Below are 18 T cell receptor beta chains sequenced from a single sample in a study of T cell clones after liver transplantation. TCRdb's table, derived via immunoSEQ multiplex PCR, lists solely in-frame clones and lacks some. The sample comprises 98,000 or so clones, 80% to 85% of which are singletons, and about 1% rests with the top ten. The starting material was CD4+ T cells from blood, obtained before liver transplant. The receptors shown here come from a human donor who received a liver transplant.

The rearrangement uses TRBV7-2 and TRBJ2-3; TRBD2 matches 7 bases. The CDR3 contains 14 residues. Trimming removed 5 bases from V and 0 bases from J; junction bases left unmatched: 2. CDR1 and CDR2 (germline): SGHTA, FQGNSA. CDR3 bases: TGTGCCAGCAGCCGTAGCGGGAGCACAGATACGCAGTATTTT. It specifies CASSRSGSTDTQYF.

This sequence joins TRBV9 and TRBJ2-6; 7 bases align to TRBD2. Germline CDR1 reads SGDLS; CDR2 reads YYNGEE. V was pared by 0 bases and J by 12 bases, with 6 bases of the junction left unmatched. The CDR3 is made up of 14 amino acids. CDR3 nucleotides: TGTGCCAGCAGCGTAGCTGGGGAGGGAGCCGTCCTGACTTTC. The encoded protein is CASSVAGEGAVLTF.

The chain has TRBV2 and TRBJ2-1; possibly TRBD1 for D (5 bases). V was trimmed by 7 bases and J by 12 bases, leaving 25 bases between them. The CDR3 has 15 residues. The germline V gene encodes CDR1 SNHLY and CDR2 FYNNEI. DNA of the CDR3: TGTGCCAGCAACGACAGAGTATCATCCCCCGCGAGGCAGTTCTTC. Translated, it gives CASNDRVSSPARQFF.

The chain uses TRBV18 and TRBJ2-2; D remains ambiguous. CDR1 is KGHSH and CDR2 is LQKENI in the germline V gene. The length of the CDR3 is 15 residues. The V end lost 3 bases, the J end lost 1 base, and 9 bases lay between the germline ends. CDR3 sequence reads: CASSPGHQNTGELFF. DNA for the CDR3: TGTGCCAGCTCACCTGGCCACCAGAACACCGGGGAGCTGTTTTTT.

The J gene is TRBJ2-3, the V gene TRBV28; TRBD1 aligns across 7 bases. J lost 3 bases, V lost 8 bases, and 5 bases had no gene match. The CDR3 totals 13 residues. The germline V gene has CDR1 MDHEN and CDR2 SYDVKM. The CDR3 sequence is CASDEGATDTQYF. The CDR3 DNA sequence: TGTGCCAGCGATGAGGGGGCTACAGATACGCAGTATTTT.

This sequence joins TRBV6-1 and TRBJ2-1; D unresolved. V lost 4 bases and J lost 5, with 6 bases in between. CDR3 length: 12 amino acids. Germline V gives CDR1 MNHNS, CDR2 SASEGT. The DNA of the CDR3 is TGTGCCAGCAGTGTCCAAAACAATGAGCAGTTCTTC. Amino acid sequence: CASSVQNNEQFF.

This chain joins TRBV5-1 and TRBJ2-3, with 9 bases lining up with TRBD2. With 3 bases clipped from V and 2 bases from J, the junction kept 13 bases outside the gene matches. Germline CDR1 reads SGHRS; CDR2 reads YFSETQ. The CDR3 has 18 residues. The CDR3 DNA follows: TGCGCCAGCAGCTGGAGGGCTAGCGGGACTTCAATCACAGATACGCAGTATTTT. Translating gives CASSWRASGTSITDTQYF.

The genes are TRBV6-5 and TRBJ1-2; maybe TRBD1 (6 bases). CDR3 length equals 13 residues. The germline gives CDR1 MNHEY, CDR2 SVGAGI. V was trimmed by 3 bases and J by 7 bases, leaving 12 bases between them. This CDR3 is CASSYEGQFGYTF. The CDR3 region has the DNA TGTGCCAGCAGTTATGAAGGACAGTTTGGCTACACCTTC.

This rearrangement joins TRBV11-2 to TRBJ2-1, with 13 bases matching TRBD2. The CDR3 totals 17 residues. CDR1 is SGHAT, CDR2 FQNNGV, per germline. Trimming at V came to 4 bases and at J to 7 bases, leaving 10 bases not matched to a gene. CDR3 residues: CASSSRLAGGGGNEQFF. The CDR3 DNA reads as TGTGCCAGCAGCTCGAGACTAGCGGGAGGCGGGGGGAATGAGCAGTTCTTC. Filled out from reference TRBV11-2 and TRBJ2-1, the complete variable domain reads EAGVAQSPRYKIIEKRQSVAFWCNPISGHATLYWYQQILGQGPKLLIQFQNNGVVDDSQLPKDRFSAERLKGVDSTLKIQPAKLEDSAVYLCASSSRLAGGGGNEQFFGPGTRLTVL.

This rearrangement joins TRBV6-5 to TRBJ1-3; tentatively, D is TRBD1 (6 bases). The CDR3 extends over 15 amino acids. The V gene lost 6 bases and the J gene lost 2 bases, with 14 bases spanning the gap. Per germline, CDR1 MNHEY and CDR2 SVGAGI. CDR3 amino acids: CASRRTAETGNTIYF. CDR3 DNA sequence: TGTGCCAGCAGACGGACAGCAGAGACTGGAAACACCATATATTTT.

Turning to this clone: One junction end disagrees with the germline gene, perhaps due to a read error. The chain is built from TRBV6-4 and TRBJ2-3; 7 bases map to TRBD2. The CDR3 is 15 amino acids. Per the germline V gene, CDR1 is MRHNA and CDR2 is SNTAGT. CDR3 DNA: TGTGCCAGCAGTGAAGAGGAGACTAGCACCGATACGCAGTATTTT. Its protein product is CASSEEETSTDTQYF.

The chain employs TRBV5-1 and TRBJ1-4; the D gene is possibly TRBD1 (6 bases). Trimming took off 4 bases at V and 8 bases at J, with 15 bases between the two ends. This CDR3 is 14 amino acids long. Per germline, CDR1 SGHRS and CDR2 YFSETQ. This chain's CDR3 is CASSDQGPGEKLFF. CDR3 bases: TGCGCCAGCAGCGACCAGGGGCCTGGGGAAAAACTGTTTTTT.

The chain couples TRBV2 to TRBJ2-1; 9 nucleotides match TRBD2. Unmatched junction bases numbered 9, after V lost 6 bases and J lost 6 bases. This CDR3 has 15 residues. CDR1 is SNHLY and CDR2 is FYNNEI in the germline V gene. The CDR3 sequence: CASRDIAGVPNEQFF. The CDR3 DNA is TGTGCCAGCAGGGACATAGCGGGAGTACCCAATGAGCAGTTCTTC.

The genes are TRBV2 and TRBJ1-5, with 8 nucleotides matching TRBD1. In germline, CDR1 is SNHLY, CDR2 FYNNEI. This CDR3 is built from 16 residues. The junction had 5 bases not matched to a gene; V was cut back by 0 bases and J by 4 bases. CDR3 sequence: CASSEAQGVGNQPQHF. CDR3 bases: TGTGCCAGCAGTGAAGCACAGGGGGTGGGGAATCAGCCCCAGCATTTT. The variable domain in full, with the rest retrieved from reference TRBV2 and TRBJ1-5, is EPEVTQTPSHQVTQMGQEVILRCVPISNHLYFYWYRQILGQKVEFLVSFYNNEISEKSEIFDDQFSVERPDGSNFTLKIRSTKLEDSAMYFCASSEAQGVGNQPQHFGDGTRLSIL.

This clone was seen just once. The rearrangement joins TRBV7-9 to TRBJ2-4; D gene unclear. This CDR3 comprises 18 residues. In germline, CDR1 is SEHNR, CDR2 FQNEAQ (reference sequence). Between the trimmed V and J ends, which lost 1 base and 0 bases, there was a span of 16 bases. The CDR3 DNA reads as TGTGCCAGCAGCTTAGAAGGTAGCAGGATACTAGCCAAAAACATTCAGTACTTC. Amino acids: CASSLEGSRILAKNIQYF.

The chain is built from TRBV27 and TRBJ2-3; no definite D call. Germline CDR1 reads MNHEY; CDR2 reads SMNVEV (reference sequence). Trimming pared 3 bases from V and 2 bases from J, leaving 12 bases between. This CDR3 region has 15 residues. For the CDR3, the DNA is TGTGCCAGCAGTTTCGGGCGGCGAGTCACAGATACGCAGTATTTT. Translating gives CASSFGRRVTDTQYF.

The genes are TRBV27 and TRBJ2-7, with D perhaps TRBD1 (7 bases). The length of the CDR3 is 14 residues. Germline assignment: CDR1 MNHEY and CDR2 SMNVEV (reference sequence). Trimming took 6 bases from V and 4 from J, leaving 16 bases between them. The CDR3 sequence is CASSRRDSYYEQYF. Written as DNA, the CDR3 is TGTGCCAGCAGCCGGCGGGACAGCTATTACGAGCAGTACTTC.

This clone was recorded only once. The CDR3 here is CASSADRGINTEAFF. CDR3 bases: TGTGCCAGTAGTGCCGACAGGGGGATAAACACTGAAGCTTTCTTT. The chain is built from TRBV19 and TRBJ1-1; 9 nucleotides match TRBD1. Germline trimming cut 5 bases from V and 2 bases from J; bases unmatched to any gene: 6. The length of the CDR3 is 15 residues. Germline-derived CDR1 and CDR2 are LNHDA and SQIVND (reference sequence).